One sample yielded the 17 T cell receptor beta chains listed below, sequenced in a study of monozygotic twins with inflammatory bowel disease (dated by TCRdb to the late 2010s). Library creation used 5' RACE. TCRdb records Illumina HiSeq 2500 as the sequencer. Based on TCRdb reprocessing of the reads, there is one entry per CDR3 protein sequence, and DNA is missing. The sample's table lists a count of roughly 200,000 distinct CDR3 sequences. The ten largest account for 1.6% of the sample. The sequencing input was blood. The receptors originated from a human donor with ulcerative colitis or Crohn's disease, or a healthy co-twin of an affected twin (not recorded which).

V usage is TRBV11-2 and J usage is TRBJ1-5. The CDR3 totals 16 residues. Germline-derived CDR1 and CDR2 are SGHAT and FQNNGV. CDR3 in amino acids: CASSLGLRGGNQPQHF.

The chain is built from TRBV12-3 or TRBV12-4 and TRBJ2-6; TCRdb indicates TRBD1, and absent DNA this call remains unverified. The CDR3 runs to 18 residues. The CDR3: CASSPRQGRGSGANVLTF.

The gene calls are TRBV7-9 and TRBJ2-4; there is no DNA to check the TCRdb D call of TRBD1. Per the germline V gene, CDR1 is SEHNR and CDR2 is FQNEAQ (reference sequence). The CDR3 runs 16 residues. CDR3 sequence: CASSPNRGLGKNIQYF.

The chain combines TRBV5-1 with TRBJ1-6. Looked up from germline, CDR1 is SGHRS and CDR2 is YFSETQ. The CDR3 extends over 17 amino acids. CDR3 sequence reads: CASSLAGIGRNNSPLHF.

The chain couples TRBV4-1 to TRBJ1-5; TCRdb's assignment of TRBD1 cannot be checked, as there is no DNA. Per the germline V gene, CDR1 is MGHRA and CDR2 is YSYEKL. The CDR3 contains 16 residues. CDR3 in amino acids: CASSTGVTGGAEPQHF.

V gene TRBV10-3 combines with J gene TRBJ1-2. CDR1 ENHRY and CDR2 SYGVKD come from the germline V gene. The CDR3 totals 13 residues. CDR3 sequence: CAIMKTGNYGYTF.

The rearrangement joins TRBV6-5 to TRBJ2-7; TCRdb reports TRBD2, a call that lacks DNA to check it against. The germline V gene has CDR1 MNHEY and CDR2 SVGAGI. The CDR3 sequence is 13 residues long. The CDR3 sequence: CASSSTRGYEQYF.

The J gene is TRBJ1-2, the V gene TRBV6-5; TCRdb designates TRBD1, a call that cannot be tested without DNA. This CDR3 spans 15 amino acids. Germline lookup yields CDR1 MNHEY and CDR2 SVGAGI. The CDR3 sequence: CASSYKGQGSSGYTF.

This CDR3 reads CASSLGSQNEKLFF. The rearrangement links TRBV5-1 to TRBJ1-4. Germline values: CDR1 SGHRS, CDR2 YFSETQ. CDR3 length equals 14 residues. The full variable domain, with the rest looked up from reference TRBV5-1 and TRBJ1-4, is KAGVTQTPRYLIKTRGQQVTLSCSPISGHRSVSWYQQTPGQGLQFLFEYFSETQRNKGNFPGRFSGRQFSNSRSEMNVSTLELGDSALYLCASSLGSQNEKLFFGSGTQLSVL.

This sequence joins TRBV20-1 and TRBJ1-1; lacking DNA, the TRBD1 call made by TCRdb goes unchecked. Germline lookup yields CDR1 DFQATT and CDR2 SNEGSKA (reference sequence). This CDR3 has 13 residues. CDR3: CSARDRVHTEAFF.

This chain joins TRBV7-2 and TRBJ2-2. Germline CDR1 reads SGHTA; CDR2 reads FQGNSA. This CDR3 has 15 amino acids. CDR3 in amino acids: CASSLVATNTGELFF. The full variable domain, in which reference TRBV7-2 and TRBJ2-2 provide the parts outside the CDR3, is GAGVSQSPSNKVTEKGKDVELRCDPISGHTALYWYRQSLGQGLEFLIYFQGNSAPDKSGLPSDRFSAERTGGSVSTLTIQRTQQEDSAVYLCASSLVATNTGELFFGEGSRLTVL.

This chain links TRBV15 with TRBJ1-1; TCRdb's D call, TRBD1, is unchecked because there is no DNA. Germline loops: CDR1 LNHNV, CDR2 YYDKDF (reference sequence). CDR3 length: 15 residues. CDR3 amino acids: CATSRDIQDRGRAFF. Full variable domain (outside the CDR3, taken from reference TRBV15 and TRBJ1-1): DAMVIQNPRYQVTQFGKPVTLSCSQTLNHNVMYWYQQKSSQAPKLLFHYYDKDFNNEADTPDNFQSRRPNTSFCFLDIRSPGLGDTAMYLCATSRDIQDRGRAFFGQGTRLTVV.

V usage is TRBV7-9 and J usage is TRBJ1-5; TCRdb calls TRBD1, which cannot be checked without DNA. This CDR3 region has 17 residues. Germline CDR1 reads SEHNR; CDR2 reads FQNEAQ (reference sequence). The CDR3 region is CASISETAYYSNQPQHF.

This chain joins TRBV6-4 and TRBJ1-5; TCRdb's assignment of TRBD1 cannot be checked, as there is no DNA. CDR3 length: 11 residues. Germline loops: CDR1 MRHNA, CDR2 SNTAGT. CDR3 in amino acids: CAWTEYQPQHF.

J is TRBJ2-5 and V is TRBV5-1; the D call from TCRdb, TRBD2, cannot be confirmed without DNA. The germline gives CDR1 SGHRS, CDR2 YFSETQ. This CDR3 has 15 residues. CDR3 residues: CASSPEFSAGGTQYF.

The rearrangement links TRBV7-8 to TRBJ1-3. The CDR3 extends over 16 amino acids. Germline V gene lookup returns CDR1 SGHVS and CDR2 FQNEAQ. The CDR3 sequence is CASSSQLDASGNTIYF.

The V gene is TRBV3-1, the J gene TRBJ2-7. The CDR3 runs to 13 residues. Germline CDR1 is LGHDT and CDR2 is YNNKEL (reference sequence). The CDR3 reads CASSHLGNYEQYF.